This T cell receptor (beta chain) is from a study of blood T cell repertoires in COVID-19. CDR1 and CDR2 from the germline V gene are LNHDA and SQIVND (reference sequence). Trimming took 8 bases from V and 5 from J, leaving 13 bases between them. This CDR3 has 13 amino acids. Here immunoSEQ multiplex PCR was the method, and the copy in TCRdb shows in-frame clones only, minus some. The table lists some 100,000 clones, approximately 84% of them singletons, with 17% in the top ten. Sequencing was carried out using peripheral blood. This chain uses TRBV19 with TRBJ1-5, with D possibly TRBD1 on 6 matching bases. The source is a woman in her sixties or seventies with acute or convalescent COVID-19. The chain's CDR3 is CASVRGFDQPQHF. The CDR3 bases are TGTGCCAGTGTTAGGGGGTTTGATCAGCCCCAGCATTTT.